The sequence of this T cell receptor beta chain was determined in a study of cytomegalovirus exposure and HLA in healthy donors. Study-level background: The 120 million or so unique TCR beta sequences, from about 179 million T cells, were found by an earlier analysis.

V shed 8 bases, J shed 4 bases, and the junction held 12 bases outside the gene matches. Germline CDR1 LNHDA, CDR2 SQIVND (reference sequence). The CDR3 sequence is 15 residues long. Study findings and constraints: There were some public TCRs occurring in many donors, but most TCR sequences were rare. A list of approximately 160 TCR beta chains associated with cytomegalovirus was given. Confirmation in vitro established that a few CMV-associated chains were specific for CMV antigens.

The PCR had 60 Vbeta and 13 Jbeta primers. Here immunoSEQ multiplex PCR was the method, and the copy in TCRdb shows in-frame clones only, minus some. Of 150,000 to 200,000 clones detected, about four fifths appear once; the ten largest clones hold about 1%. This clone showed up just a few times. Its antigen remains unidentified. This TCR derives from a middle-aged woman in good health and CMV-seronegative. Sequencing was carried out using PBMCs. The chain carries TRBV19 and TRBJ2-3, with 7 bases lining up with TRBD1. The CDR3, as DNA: TGTGCCAGTCAGGGACAGACAACCTGGGCAGATACGCAGTATTTT. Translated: CASQGQTTWADTQYF.